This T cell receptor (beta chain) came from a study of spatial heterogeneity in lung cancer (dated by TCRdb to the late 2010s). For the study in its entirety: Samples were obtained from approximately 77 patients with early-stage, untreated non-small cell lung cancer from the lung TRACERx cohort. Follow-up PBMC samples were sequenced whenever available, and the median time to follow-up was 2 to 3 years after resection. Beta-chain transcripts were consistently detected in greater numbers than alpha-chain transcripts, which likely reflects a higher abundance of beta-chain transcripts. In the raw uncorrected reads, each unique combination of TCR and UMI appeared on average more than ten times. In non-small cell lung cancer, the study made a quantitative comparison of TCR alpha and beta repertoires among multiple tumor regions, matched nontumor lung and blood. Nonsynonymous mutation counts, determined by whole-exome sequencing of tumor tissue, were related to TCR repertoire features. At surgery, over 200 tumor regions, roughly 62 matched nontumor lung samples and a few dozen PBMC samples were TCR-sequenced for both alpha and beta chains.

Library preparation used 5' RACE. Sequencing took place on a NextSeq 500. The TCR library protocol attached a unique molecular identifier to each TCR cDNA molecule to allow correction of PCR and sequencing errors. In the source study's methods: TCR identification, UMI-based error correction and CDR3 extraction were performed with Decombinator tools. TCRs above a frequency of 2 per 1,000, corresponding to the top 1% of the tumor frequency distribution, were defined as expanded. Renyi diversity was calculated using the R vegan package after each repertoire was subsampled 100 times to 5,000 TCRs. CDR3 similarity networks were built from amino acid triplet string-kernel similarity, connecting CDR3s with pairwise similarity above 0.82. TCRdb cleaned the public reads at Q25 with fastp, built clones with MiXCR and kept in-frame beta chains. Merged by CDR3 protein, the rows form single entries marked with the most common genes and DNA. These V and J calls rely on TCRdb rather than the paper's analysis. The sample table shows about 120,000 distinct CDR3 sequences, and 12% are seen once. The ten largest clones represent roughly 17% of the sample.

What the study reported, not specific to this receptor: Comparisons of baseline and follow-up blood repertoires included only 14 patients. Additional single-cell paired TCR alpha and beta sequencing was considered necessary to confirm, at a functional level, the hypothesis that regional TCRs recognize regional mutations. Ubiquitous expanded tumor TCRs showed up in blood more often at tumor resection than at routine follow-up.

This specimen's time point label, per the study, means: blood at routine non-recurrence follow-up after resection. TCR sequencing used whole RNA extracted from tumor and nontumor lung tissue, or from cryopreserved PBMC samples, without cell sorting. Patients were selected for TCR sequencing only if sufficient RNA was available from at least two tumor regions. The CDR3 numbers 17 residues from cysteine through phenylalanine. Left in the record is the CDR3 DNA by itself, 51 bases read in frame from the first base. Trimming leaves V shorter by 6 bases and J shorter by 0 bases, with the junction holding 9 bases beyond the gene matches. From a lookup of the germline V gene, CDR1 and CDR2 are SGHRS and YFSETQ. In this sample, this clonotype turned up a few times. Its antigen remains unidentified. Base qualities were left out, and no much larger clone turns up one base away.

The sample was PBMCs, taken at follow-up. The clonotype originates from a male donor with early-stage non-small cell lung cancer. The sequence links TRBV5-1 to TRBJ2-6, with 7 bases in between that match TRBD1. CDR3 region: CASTETGMFSGANVLTF. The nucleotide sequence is TGCGCCAGCACCGAGACAGGGATGTTCTCTGGGGCCAACGTCCTGACTTTC.